This T cell receptor (beta chain) was recovered during a study of blood T cell repertoires in COVID-19. On the study more broadly: Samples came from the United States, Italy and Spain, spanning acute and convalescent COVID-19. The cDNA or gDNA used as material had been derived from T cells, B-cell-depleted T cells, or PBMCs.

Germline V lookup: CDR1 MNHEY, CDR2 SMNVEV (reference sequence). The V and J ends lost 0 bases and 9 bases respectively, with 12 bases between them. This CDR3 comprises 14 residues. Original processing notes: Nucleated cell number was recorded as an estimate derived from reference gene primer amplification. TCRdb's table, derived via immunoSEQ multiplex PCR, lists solely in-frame clones and lacks some. The D gene and trimming were derived from the DNA, and the V and J assignments and clone size from that table. Of 20,000 to 25,000 clones in the sample, roughly 90% were seen once. This clone appeared a single time.

The sample was peripheral blood. The chain links TRBV27 to TRBJ2-1, with D uncertain. The sequence came from a woman aged 65 to 85 with active COVID-19. The CDR3 protein is CASSLSSLVTEQFF. DNA for the CDR3: TGTGCCAGCAGTTTATCCTCCCTAGTGACTGAGCAGTTCTTC.